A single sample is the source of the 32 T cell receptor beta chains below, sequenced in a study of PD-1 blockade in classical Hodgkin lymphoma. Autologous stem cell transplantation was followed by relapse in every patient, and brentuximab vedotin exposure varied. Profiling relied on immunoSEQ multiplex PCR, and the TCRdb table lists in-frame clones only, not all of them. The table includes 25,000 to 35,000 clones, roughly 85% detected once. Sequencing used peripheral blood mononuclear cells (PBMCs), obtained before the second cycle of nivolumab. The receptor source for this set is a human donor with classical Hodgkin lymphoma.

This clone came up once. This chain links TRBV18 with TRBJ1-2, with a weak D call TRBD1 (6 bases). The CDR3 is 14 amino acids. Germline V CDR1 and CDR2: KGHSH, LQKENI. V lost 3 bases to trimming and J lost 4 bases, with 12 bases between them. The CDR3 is CASSPTDRFYGYTF. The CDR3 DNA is TGTGCCAGCTCACCCACTGACAGGTTCTATGGCTACACCTTC.

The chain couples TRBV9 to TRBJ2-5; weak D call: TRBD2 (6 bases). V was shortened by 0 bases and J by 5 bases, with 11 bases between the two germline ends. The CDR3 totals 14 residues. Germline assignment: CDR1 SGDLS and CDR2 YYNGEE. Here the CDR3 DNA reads TGTGCCAGCAGCGTAGGGGGGAGCGGGGAGACCCAGTACTTC. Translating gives CASSVGGSGETQYF.

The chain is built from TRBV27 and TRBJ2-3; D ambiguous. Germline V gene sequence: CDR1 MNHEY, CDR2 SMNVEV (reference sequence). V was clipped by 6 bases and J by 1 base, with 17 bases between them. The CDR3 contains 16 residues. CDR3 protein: CASRSLGFSRTDTQYF. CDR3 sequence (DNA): TGTGCCAGCAGAAGTTTAGGTTTCAGTCGCACAGATACGCAGTATTTT.

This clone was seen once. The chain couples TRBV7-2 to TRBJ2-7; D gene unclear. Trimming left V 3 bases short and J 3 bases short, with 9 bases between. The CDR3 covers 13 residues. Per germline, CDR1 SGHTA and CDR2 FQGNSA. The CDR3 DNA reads TGTGCCAGCAGCTTGCGGCCCAACTACGAGCAGTACTTC. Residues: CASSLRPNYEQYF.

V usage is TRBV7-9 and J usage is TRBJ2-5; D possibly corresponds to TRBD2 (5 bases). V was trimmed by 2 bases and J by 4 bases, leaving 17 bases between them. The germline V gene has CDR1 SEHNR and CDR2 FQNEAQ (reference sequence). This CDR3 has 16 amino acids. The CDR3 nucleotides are TGTGCCAGCAGCTTAAAGGATCCGGGGATGGTAGAGACCCAGTACTTC. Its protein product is CASSLKDPGMVETQYF.

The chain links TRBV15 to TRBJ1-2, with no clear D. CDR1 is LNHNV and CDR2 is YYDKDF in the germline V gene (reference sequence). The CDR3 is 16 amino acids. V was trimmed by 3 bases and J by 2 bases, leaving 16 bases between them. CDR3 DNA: TGTGCCACCAGCAGCCCCCATCCGTCCGGAAACTATGGCTACACCTTC. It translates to CATSSPHPSGNYGYTF.

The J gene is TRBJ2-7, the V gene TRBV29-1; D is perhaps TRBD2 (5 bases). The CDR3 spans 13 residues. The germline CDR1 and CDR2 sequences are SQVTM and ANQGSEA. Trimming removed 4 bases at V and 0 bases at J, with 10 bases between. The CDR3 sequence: CSVGEHSSYEQYF. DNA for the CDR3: TGCAGCGTTGGGGAGCACAGCTCCTACGAGCAGTACTTC.

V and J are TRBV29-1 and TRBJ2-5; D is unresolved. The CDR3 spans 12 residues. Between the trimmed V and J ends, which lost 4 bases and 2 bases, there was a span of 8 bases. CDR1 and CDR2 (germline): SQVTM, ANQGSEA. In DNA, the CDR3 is TGCAGCGTTGGCACAGCACAAGAGACCCAGTACTTC. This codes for CSVGTAQETQYF.

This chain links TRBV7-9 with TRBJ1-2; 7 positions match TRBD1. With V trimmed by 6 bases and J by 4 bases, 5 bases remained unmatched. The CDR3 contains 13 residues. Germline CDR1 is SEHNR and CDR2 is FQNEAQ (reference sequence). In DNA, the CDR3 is TGTGCCAGCAGTCCGACAGGGACCTATGGCTACACCTTC. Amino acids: CASSPTGTYGYTF.

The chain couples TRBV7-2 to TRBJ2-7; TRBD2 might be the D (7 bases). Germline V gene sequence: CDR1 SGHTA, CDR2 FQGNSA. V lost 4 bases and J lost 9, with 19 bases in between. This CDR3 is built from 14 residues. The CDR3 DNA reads TGTGCCAGCAGCTCAACCCTCCGGGGGGCTGGGCAGTACTTC. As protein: CASSSTLRGAGQYF. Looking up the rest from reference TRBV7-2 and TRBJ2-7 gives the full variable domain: GAGVSQSPSNKVTEKGKDVELRCDPISGHTALYWYRQSLGQGLEFLIYFQGNSAPDKSGLPSDRFSAERTGGSVSTLTIQRTQQEDSAVYLCASSSTLRGAGQYFGPGTRLTVT.

The CDR3 region is CASTDTLGGEGHEKLFF. The CDR3 region has the DNA TGTGCCAGTACCGACACCCTCGGCGGGGAAGGCCATGAAAAACTGTTTTTT. The chain employs TRBV19 and TRBJ1-4; D unclear. Deletions cut 7 bases from V and 6 bases from J, with 24 bases between. Germline-derived CDR1 and CDR2 are LNHDA and SQIVND (reference sequence). This CDR3 has 17 amino acids.

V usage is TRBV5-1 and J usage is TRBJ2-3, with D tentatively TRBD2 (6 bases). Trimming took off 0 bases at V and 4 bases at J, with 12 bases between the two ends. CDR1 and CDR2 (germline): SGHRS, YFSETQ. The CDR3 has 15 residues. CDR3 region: CASSLALGSADTQYF. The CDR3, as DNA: TGCGCCAGCAGCTTGGCCCTCGGGAGTGCAGATACGCAGTATTTT.

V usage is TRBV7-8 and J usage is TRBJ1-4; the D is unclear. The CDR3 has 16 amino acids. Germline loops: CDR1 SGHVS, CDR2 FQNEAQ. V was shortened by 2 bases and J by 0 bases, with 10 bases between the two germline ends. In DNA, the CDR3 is TGTGCCAGCAGCTTACGTAGGGTTACAACTAATGAAAAACTGTTTTTT. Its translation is CASSLRRVTTNEKLFF.

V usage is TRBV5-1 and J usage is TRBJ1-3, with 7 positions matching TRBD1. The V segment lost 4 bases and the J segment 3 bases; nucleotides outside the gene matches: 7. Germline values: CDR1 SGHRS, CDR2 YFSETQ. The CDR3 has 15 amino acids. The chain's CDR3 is CASSEGQPIGNTIYF. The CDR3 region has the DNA TGCGCCAGCAGCGAGGGACAGCCTATTGGAAACACCATATATTTT.

CDR3 nucleotides: TGTGCCAGCAGTGCAGGGGATAGGAACACTGAAGCTTTCTTT. Translation: CASSAGDRNTEAFF. This sequence joins TRBV28 and TRBJ1-1, with a possible D match to TRBD1 (6 bases). The V gene's germline CDR1 is MDHEN and CDR2 SYDVKM. Trimming pared 5 bases from V and 1 base from J, leaving 11 bases between. This CDR3 has 14 residues.

The CDR3 DNA follows: TGTGCCAGCAGCGTACGACGGTCTGGGGCCAACGTCCTGACTTTC. This encodes CASSVRRSGANVLTF. The chain joins TRBV9 to TRBJ2-6; no reliable D call. With 1 base removed from V and 1 base from J, the gap between germline ends came to 6 bases. The CDR3 has 15 amino acids. The germline V gene has CDR1 SGDLS and CDR2 YYNGEE.

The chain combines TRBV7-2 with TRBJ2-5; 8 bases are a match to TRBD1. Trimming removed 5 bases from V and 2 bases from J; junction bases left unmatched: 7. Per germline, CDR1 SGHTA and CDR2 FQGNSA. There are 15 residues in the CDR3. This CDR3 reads CASSPRTGTQETQYF. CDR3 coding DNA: TGTGCCAGCAGCCCCCGGACAGGGACACAAGAGACCCAGTACTTC.

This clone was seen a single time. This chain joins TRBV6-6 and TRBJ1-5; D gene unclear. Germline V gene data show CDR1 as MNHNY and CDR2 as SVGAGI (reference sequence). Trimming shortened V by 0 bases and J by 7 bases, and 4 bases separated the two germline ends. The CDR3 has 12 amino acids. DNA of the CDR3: TGTGCCAGCAGTTACTCGAGGCAGCCCCAGCATTTT. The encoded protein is CASSYSRQPQHF.

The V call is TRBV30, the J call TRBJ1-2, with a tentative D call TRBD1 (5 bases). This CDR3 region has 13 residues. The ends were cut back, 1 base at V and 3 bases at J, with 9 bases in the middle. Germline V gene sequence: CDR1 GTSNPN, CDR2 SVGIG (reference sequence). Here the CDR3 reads CAWSEGFDYGYTF. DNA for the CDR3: TGTGCCTGGAGTGAGGGGTTTGACTATGGCTACACCTTC. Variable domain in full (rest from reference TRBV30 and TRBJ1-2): SQTIHQWPATLVQPVGSPLSLECTVEGTSNPNLYWYRQAAGRGLQLLFYSVGIGQISSEVPQNLSASRPQDRQFILSSKKLLLSDSGFYLCAWSEGFDYGYTFGSGTRLTVV.

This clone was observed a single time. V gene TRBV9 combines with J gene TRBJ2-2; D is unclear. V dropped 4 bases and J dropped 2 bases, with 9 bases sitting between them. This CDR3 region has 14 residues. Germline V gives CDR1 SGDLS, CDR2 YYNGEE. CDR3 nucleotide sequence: TGTGCCAGCAGCATGGACGGAAACACCGGGGAGCTGTTTTTT. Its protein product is CASSMDGNTGELFF.

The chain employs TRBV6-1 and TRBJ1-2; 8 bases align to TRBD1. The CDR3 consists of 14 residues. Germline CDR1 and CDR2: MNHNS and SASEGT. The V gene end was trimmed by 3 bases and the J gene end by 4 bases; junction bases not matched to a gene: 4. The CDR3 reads CASSDQGAAYGYTF. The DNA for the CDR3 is TGTGCCAGCAGTGACCAGGGGGCAGCCTATGGCTACACCTTC.

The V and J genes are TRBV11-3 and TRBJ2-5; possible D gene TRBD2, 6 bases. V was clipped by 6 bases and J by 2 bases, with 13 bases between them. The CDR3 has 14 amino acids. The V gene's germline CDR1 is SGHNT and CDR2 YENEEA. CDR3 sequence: CASSRRLDQETQYF. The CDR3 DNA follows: TGTGCCAGCAGTCGGCGACTAGATCAAGAGACCCAGTACTTC.

DNA of the CDR3: TGTGCTAGTGGTTTGAAACGGGGAAACTCCTACAATGAGCAGTTCTTC. Its translation: CASGLKRGNSYNEQFF. This chain joins TRBV12-5 and TRBJ2-1, with D maybe TRBD2 (5 bases). This CDR3 has 16 residues. The germline V gene encodes CDR1 LGHNT and CDR2 FRNRAP. Trimming pared 2 bases from V and 0 bases from J, leaving 11 bases between.

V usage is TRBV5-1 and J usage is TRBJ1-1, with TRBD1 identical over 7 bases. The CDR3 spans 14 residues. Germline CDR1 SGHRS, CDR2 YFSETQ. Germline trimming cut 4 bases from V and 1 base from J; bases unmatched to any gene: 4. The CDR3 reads CASSRQGENTEAFF. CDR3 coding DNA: TGCGCCAGCAGCAGACAGGGAGAGAACACTGAAGCTTTCTTT.

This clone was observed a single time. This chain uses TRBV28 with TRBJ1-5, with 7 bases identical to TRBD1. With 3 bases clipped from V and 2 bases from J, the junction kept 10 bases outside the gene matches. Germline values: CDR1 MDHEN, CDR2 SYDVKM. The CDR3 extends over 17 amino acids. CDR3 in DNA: TGTGCCAGCAGTTTTTATAATTTGGGGACAGGCAATCAGCCCCAGCATTTT. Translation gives CASSFYNLGTGNQPQHF.

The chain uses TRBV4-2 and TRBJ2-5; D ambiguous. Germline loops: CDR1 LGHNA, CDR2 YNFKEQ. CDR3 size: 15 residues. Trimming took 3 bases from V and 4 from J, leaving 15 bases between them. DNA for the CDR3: TGTGCCAGCAGCCAGGAACGTCGAAAGCGAGAGACCCAGTACTTC. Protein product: CASSQERRKRETQYF.

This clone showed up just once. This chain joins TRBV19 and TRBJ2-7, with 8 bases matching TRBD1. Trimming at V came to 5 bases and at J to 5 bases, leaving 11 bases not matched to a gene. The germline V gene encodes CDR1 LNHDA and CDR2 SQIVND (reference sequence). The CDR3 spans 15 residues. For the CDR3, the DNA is TGTGCCAGTAGTGCCTCTTCCGGGACAGGTGACGAGCAGTACTTC. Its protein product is CASSASSGTGDEQYF.

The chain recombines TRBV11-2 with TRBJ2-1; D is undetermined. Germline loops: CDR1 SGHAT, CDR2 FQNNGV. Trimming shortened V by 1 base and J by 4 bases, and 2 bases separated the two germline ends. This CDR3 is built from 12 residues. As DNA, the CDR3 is TGTGCCAGCAGCTTAGGGTACAATGAGCAGTTCTTC. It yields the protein CASSLGYNEQFF.

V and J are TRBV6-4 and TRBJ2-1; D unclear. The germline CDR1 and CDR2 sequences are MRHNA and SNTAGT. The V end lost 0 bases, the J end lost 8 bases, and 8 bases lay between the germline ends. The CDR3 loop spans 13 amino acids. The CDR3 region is CASSDSGRDEQFF. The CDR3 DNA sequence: TGTGCCAGCAGTGACTCGGGAAGAGATGAGCAGTTCTTC.

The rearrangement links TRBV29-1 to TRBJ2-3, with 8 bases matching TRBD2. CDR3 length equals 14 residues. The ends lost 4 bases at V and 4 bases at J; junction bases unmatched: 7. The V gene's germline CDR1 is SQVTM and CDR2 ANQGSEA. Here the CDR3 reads CSVGGSGTSDTQYF. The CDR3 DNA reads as TGCAGCGTTGGAGGTAGCGGGACCTCAGATACGCAGTATTTT.

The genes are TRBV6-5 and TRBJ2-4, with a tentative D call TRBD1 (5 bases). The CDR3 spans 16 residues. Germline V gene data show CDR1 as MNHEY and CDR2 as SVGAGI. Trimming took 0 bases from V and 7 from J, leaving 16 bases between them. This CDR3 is CASSYSIREPINIQYF. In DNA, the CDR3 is TGTGCCAGCAGTTACTCGATCAGGGAACCGATTAACATTCAGTACTTC.

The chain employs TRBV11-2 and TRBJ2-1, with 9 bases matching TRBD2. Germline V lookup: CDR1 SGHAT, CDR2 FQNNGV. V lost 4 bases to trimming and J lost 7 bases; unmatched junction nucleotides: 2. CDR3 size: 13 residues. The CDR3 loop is CASSSTSGNEQFF. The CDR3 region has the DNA TGTGCCAGCAGCTCGACTAGCGGTAATGAGCAGTTCTTC.